The 15 T cell receptor beta chains presented below share a single source sample, sequenced in a study of cytomegalovirus exposure and HLA in healthy donors. Both 60 Vbeta primers and 13 Jbeta primers went into the PCR. Sequencing was performed with immunoSEQ multiplex PCR; in TCRdb, only in-frame clones are kept and a portion is missing. The sample carries roughly 61,000 clones, 89% recorded once. Sequencing used PBMCs. The receptor source for this set is a man aged 25 to 45 in good health and CMV-seropositive.

This chain uses TRBV6-4 with TRBJ1-4; 7 nucleotides align to TRBD1. The CDR3 is 16 amino acids. Trimming at V came to 5 bases and at J to 1 base, leaving 7 bases not matched to a gene. Germline V gives CDR1 MRHNA, CDR2 SNTAGT. This chain's CDR3 is CASSPGAGGTNEKLFF. CDR3 sequence (DNA): TGTGCCAGCAGTCCGGGCGCAGGGGGAACTAATGAAAAACTGTTTTTT.

The chain carries TRBV7-8 and TRBJ2-7, with a possible D match to TRBD1 (8 bases). Germline V CDR1 and CDR2: SGHVS, FQNEAQ. Trimming took 5 bases from V and 2 from J, leaving 22 bases between them. CDR3 size: 17 residues. CDR3 nucleotide sequence: TGTGCCAGCAGCACTCCCAGGACAGGGAGGGCTCCCTACGAGCAGTACTTC. Protein: CASSTPRTGRAPYEQYF.

This sequence joins TRBV18 and TRBJ2-1; TRBD2 aligns across 10 bases. In germline, CDR1 is KGHSH, CDR2 LQKENI. V gave up 2 bases and J gave up 7 bases; unmatched junction bases: 14. CDR3 size: 18 residues. CDR3 DNA: TGTGCCAGCTCACCATCAAGTCTATCCGGGACTAGCGTTAATGAGCAGTTCTTC. This translates into CASSPSSLSGTSVNEQFF.

The rearrangement uses TRBV27 and TRBJ2-3; no reliable D call. Per germline, CDR1 MNHEY and CDR2 SMNVEV (reference sequence). The CDR3 runs 13 residues. Between the trimmed V and J ends, which lost 3 bases and 0 bases, there was a span of 4 bases. In nucleotides, the CDR3 is TGTGCCAGCAGTTTCTCTAGCACAGATACGCAGTATTTT. It codes for CASSFSSTDTQYF.

The V gene is TRBV5-5, the J gene TRBJ2-7; D gene ambiguous. Germline V CDR1 and CDR2: SGHKS, YYEKEE (reference sequence). Trimming left V 1 base short and J 5 bases short, with 10 bases between. The length of the CDR3 is 13 residues. The CDR3 sequence: CASSLFSQNEQYF. CDR3 sequence (DNA): TGTGCCAGCAGCTTGTTTTCCCAAAACGAGCAGTACTTC.

This clone was recorded once. The chain has TRBV29-1 and TRBJ1-2; TRBD1 agrees at 10 bases. Germline values: CDR1 SQVTM, CDR2 ANQGSEA. Germline trimming cut 6 bases from V and 7 bases from J; bases unmatched to any gene: 2. This CDR3 comprises 11 residues. This chain's CDR3 is CSVRTGGGYTF. CDR3 nucleotides: TGCAGCGTGCGGACAGGGGGTGGCTACACCTTC.

The V gene is TRBV28, the J gene TRBJ2-7, with 8 bases lining up with TRBD1. Germline CDR1 is MDHEN and CDR2 is SYDVKM. V lost 7 bases, J lost 4 bases, and 15 bases stayed unmatched. The CDR3 contains 16 residues. CDR3 DNA: TGTGCCAGCACCAACTTAGCCCCAGGGGGCTTTTACGAGCAGTACTTC. Translation gives CASTNLAPGGFYEQYF.

The chain recombines TRBV19 with TRBJ2-5; D remains ambiguous. The J call may not be correct, given that the DNA end is closer to TRBJ2-7. The CDR3 sequence is 14 residues long. Per the germline V gene, CDR1 is LNHDA and CDR2 is SQIVND (reference sequence). The CDR3 loop reads CASRHPPIGYEQYF. CDR3 sequence (DNA): TGTGCCAGCCGACACCCCCCCATAGGCTACGAGCAGTACTTC.

This chain links TRBV11-2 with TRBJ2-2; TRBD2 matches at 9 bases. This CDR3 is built from 15 residues. Germline assignment: CDR1 SGHAT and CDR2 FQNNGV. V was pared by 5 bases and J by 6 bases, with 7 bases of the junction left unmatched. CDR3 sequence: CASSHGTSPAGELFF. The CDR3 bases are TGTGCCAGCAGCCACGGGACTAGCCCGGCCGGGGAGCTGTTTTTT.

This sequence joins TRBV18 and TRBJ1-2, with a weak D call TRBD1 (5 bases). Germline CDR1 KGHSH, CDR2 LQKENI. V dropped 6 bases and J dropped 5 bases, with 16 bases sitting between them. The CDR3 has 14 residues. The CDR3 loop is CASSPTGTTYGYTF. CDR3 bases: TGTGCCAGCTCGCCGACCGGGACTACTTATGGCTACACCTTC.

The chain couples TRBV2 to TRBJ1-1, with TRBD1 matching over 7 bases. J was trimmed by 1 base and V by 5 bases; bases with no gene match: 7. CDR1 is SNHLY, CDR2 FYNNEI, per germline. The CDR3 consists of 15 residues. The DNA of the CDR3 is TGTGCCAGCAGTCCGACAGGGATTGGGAACACTGAAGCTTTCTTT. Protein sequence: CASSPTGIGNTEAFF.

The rearrangement joins TRBV5-4 to TRBJ2-3; D is uncertain. Trimming removed 3 bases from V and 2 bases from J, with 16 bases in between. Germline CDR1 and CDR2: SGHNT and YYREEE (reference sequence). The CDR3 is 16 residues long. In DNA, the CDR3 is TGTGCCAGCAGCTCGCAGGCGCCACTTTACACAGATACGCAGTATTTT. It codes for CASSSQAPLYTDTQYF.

The genes are TRBV19 and TRBJ1-2; the D is unclear. V lost 5 bases to trimming and J lost 1 base, with 8 bases between them. The CDR3 extends over 13 amino acids. Germline values: CDR1 LNHDA, CDR2 SQIVND (reference sequence). This CDR3 reads CASSVQDNYGYTF. The CDR3 coding sequence is TGTGCCAGTAGTGTGCAGGATAACTATGGCTACACCTTC.

This clone was picked up one time. The chain employs TRBV11-2 and TRBJ2-1, with TRBD2 matching 8 bases. J lost 0 bases, V lost 6 bases, and 1 base had no gene match. The CDR3 consists of 14 residues. CDR1 is SGHAT, CDR2 FQNNGV, per germline. The CDR3 sequence: CASRSGSSYNEQFF. The CDR3 region has the DNA TGTGCCAGCAGAAGCGGGAGCTCCTACAATGAGCAGTTCTTC.

The V and J genes are TRBV10-3 and TRBJ2-5; 7 bases align to TRBD1. Gene TRBJ2-7 matches the end of the DNA better, so the J call may be wrong. Germline assignment: CDR1 ENHRY and CDR2 SYGVKD. This CDR3 region has 16 residues. In DNA form, the CDR3 reads TGTGCCATCAGTGAGTTCATTGGAAATGACAGGGACGAGCAGTACTTC. The encoded protein is CAISEFIGNDRDEQYF.